The subject of this entry is one T cell receptor (beta chain). Its matching antigen is unknown. The entry originates in a study of blood T cells in healthy people across ages. PCR was performed a second time for about 7 to 11 cycles using a sample-barcoded 5' primer and a J-beta primer mix. TCRdb fed the 5' RACE reads into MiXCR, producing one record per CDR3 protein. This sample yields 850,000 to 950,000 distinct CDR3 sequences, of which 29% are seen a single time; around a sixth belongs to the top ten. Study results and limitations: Long-lived donors exceeded aged donors in naive CD4+ cells and diversity. Across samples, TCR beta diversity tracked strongly with naive T cell percentage. Diversity figures based on one million T cells were deemed too low.

The origin of this receptor is a woman of 80 years or more in good health. Source material: blood.

CDR3 sequence: CASSSPGQGWFGYTF. The CDR3 bases are TGTGCCAGCAGTTCCCCGGGACAGGGGTGGTTTGGCTACACCTTC. The genes are TRBV6-6 and TRBJ1-2, with TRBD1 identical over 10 bases. V lost 4 bases and J lost 7; bases outside the gene matches: 9. CDR1 is MNHNY, CDR2 SVGAGI, per germline (reference sequence). The CDR3 runs 15 residues.